One and the same sample provided the 12 T cell receptor beta chains below, sequenced in a study of CD8+ T cells in alopecia areata. The treatment is: oral pan-JAK inhibitor, 5-10 mg twice daily. Sequencing used cDNA as its template, made by extracting RNA and reverse transcribing it. Generated by immunoSEQ multiplex PCR, the TCRdb table keeps only in-frame clones and is missing some. Of over 90,000 clones in the sample, 85% to 90% were seen once. The material was CD8+ T cells sorted from blood, obtained around week 31, from a patient treated with tofacitinib. These TCRs come from a human donor with alopecia areata.

The chain couples TRBV27 to TRBJ2-5; D uncertain. The J call may be mistaken, given a closer DNA end match to TRBJ2-7. CDR1 is MNHEY, CDR2 SMNVEV, per germline (reference sequence). The CDR3 is 12 residues long. This CDR3 is CASSPNRYEQYF. The CDR3 DNA reads as TGTGCCAGCAGTCCGAACCGCTACGAGCAGTACTTC.

The chain has TRBV30 and TRBJ1-2; D unclear. Germline V gene data show CDR1 as GTSNPN and CDR2 as SVGIG (reference sequence). The CDR3 covers 11 residues. The germline V and J ends were trimmed by 0 bases and 4 bases, with 3 bases remaining between them. The CDR3 protein is CAWSVSYGYTF. The DNA for the CDR3 is TGTGCCTGGAGTGTAAGCTATGGCTACACCTTC.

The V gene is TRBV7-9, the J gene TRBJ2-2, with 7 bases matching TRBD1. This CDR3 comprises 15 residues. V dropped 4 bases and J dropped 7; count of bases not matched to a gene: 9. CDR1 is SEHNR and CDR2 is FQNEAQ in the germline V gene (reference sequence). This CDR3 reads CASSSSTGPSGELFF. DNA for the CDR3: TGTGCCAGCAGCTCCTCGACAGGGCCGAGCGGGGAGCTGTTTTTT.

V gene TRBV27 combines with J gene TRBJ2-1, with D maybe TRBD2 (7 bases). The V and J ends lost 4 bases and 10 bases respectively, with 14 bases between them. Germline CDR1 MNHEY, CDR2 SMNVEV (reference sequence). This CDR3 spans 13 amino acids. The CDR3 nucleotides read TGTGCCAGCAGTTCCAAGGGGGGGAGGGAGCAGTTCTTC. Its translation is CASSSKGGREQFF.

This sequence joins TRBV7-3 and TRBJ2-5; a weak D match, TRBD2 (6 bases). The CDR3 is made up of 15 amino acids. Germline V gene data show CDR1 as SGHTA and CDR2 as FQGTGA. V lost 5 bases and J lost 11, with 24 bases in between. The CDR3 loop is CASSLIAGRAEEQYF. The CDR3 coding sequence is TGTGCCAGCAGCCTGATCGCGGGACGTGCAGAGGAGCAGTACTTC.

J is TRBJ2-1 and V is TRBV29-1, with TRBD1 matching over 9 bases. This CDR3 has 14 residues. After removal of 3 bases from V and 3 bases from J, the junction contained 3 bases not matched to a gene. Germline CDR1 and CDR2: SQVTM and ANQGSEA. CDR3 protein: CSVEGQGDYNEQFF. In nucleotides, the CDR3 is TGCAGCGTTGAGGGACAGGGCGACTACAATGAGCAGTTCTTC.

The rearrangement links TRBV21-1 to TRBJ2-3. TRBV21-1 is described as a pseudogene. The CDR3 loop spans 12 amino acids. CDR3 in DNA: TGTGCCGGCGAGGGGAGCACAGATACGCAGTATTTT. Encoded protein: CAGEGSTDTQYF.

This clone came up a few times. CDR3 nucleotides: TGCGCCAGCAGCCAAGAAGTCTCGGGGAATCAGCCCCAGCATTTT. The encoded protein is CASSQEVSGNQPQHF. The rearrangement joins TRBV4-1 to TRBJ1-5; D unclear. This CDR3 region has 15 residues. Germline assignment: CDR1 MGHRA and CDR2 YSYEKL. V lost 0 bases and J 4 bases, leaving 10 bases between the germline ends.

The J gene is TRBJ2-5, the V gene TRBV2; 10 positions agree with TRBD2. Germline CDR1 reads SNHLY; CDR2 reads FYNNEI. The CDR3 totals 15 residues. The ends lost 2 bases at V and 9 bases at J; junction bases unmatched: 9. Here the CDR3 DNA reads TGTGCCAGCAGTGAATCCCTAGCGGGGGTGGGGGCCCAGTACTTC. This translates into CASSESLAGVGAQYF.

The chain is built from TRBV7-3 and TRBJ2-2; either TRBD1 or TRBD2 may fit D (5 bases each). V lost 1 base and J 3 bases, leaving 12 bases between the germline ends. Germline V gives CDR1 SGHTA, CDR2 FQGTGA. The CDR3 covers 16 residues. CDR3 in DNA: TGTGCCAGCAGCTTAATGGGGGAAAAGGACACCGGGGAGCTGTTTTTT. Protein product: CASSLMGEKDTGELFF.

The gene calls are TRBV6-6 and TRBJ1-2; D unclear. Trimming removed 0 bases at V and 7 bases at J, with 12 bases between. Germline V gene data show CDR1 as MNHNY and CDR2 as SVGAGI (reference sequence). This CDR3 is 14 amino acids long. CDR3 coding DNA: TGTGCCAGCAGTTACTCGCCAGCCGCGGGTGGCTACACCTTC. It codes for CASSYSPAAGGYTF.

The chain couples TRBV29-1 to TRBJ1-2; D is possibly TRBD1 (5 bases). The CDR3 consists of 14 residues. The V end was cut by 6 bases, the J end by 1 base, with 15 bases between. Germline assignment: CDR1 SQVTM and CDR2 ANQGSEA. The CDR3 DNA reads TGCAGCGTCGATCCGGCTGGGGGTAACTATGGCTACACCTTC. Amino acids: CSVDPAGGNYGYTF.